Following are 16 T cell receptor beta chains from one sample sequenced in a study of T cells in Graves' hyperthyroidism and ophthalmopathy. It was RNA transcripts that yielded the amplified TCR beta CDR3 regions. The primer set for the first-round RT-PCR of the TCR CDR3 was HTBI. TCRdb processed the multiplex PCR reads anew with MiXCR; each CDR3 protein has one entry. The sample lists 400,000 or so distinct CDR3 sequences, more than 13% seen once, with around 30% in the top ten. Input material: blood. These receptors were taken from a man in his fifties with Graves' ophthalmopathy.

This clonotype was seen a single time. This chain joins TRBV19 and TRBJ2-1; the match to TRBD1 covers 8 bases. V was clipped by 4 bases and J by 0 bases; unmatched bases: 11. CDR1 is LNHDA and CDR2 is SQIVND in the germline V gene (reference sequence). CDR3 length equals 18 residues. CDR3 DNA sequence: TGTGCCAGTAGTACAAATAAATGGACAGGGAGCTCCTACAATGAGCAGTTCTTC. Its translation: CASSTNKWTGSSYNEQFF. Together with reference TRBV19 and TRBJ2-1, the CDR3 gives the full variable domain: DGGITQSPKYLFRKEGQNVTLSCEQNLNHDAMYWYRQDPGQGLRLIYYSQIVNDFQKGDIAEGYSVSREKKESFPLTVTSAQKNPTAFYLCASSTNKWTGSSYNEQFFGPGTRLTVL.

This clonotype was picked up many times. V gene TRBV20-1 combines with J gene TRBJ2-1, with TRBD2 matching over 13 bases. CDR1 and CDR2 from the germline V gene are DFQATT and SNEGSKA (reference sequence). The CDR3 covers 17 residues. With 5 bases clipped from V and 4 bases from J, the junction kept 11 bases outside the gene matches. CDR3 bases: TGCAGTGCTTCTACTCGGACTAGCGGGAGATGGTACAATGAGCAGTTCTTC. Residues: CSASTRTSGRWYNEQFF.

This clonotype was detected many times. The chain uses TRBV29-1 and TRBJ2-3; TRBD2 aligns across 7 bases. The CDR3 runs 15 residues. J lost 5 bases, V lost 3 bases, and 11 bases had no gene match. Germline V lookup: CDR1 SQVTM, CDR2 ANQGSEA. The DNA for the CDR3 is TGCAGCGTTGACCTAAGGGAGGGAGCGGTAGATACGCAGTATTTT. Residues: CSVDLREGAVDTQYF.

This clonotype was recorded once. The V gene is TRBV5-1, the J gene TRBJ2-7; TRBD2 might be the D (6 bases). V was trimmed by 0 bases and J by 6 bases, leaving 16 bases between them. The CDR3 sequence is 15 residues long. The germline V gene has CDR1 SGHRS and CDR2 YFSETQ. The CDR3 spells CASSLVTTGDREQYF. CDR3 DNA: TGCGCCAGCAGCTTGGTTACCACGGGGGATCGCGAGCAGTACTTC.

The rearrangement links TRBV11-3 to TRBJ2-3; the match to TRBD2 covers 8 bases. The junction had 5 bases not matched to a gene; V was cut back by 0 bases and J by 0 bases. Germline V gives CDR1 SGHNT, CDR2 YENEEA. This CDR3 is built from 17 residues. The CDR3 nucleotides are TGTGCCAGCAGCTTAGAGGTTGCTAGCGGGAGCACAGATACGCAGTATTTT. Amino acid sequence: CASSLEVASGSTDTQYF.

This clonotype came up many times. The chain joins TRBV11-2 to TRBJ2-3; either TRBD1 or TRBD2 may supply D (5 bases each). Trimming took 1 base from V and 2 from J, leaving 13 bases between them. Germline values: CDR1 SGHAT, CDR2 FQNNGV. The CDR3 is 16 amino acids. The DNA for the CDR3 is TGTGCCAGCAGCTTAGGGGCCGGGACGATCACAGATACGCAGTATTTT. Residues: CASSLGAGTITDTQYF.

For the CDR3, the DNA is TGTGCCAGCAGCAACAGGACAGGGGGCTCTGGAAACACCATATATTTT. It encodes CASSNRTGGSGNTIYF. V gene TRBV2 combines with J gene TRBJ1-3, with 10 bases identical to TRBD1. The CDR3 extends over 16 amino acids. Germline V gives CDR1 SNHLY, CDR2 FYNNEI. J gave up 0 bases and V 6 bases, and 5 bases lay outside the gene matches.

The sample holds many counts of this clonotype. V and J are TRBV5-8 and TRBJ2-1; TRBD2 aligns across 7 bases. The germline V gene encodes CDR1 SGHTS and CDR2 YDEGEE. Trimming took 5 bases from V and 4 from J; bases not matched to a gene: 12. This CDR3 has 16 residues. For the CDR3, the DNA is TGTGCCAGCAGACCCACCCGGGGCGGGAGATACAATGAGCAGTTCTTC. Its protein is CASRPTRGGRYNEQFF.

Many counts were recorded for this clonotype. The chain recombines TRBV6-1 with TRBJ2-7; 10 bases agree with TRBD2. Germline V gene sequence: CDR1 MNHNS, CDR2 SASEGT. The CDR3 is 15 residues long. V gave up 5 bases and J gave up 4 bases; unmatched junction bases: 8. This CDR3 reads CASSSILAGLYEQYF. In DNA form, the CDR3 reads TGTGCCAGCAGTTCCATACTAGCGGGATTGTACGAGCAGTACTTC.

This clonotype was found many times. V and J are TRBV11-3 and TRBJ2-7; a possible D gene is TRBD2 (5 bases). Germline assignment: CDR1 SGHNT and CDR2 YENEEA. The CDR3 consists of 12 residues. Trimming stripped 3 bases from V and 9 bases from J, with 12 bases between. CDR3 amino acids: CASSFESGRQYF. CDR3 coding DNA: TGTGCCAGCAGCTTTGAGTCGGGGAGGCAGTACTTC.

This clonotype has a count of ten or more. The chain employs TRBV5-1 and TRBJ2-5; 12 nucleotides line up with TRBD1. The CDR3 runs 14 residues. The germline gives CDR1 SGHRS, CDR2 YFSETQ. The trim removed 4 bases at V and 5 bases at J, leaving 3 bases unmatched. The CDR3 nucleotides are TGCGCCAGCAGCGGGACAGGGGGCGAGGAGACCCAGTACTTC. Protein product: CASSGTGGEETQYF. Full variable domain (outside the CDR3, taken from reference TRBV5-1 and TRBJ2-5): KAGVTQTPRYLIKTRGQQVTLSCSPISGHRSVSWYQQTPGQGLQFLFEYFSETQRNKGNFPGRFSGRQFSNSRSEMNVSTLELGDSALYLCASSGTGGEETQYFGPGTRLLVL.

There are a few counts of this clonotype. The CDR3 loop is CSVVGLAVGSTDTQYF. The CDR3 DNA sequence: TGCAGCGTTGTTGGGCTAGCGGTAGGAAGCACAGATACGCAGTATTTT. The rearrangement uses TRBV29-1 and TRBJ2-3; 7 bases are shared with TRBD2. CDR1 is SQVTM, CDR2 ANQGSEA, per germline. This CDR3 is built from 16 residues. Germline trimming cut 4 bases from V and 0 bases from J; bases unmatched to any gene: 10.

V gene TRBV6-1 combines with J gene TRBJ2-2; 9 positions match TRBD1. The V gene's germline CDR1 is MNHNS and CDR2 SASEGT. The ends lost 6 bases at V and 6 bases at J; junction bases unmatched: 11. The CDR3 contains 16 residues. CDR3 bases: TGTGCCAGCAGCCTCACGCCGGGACAGGGTCCCGGGGAGCTGTTTTTT. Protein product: CASSLTPGQGPGELFF.

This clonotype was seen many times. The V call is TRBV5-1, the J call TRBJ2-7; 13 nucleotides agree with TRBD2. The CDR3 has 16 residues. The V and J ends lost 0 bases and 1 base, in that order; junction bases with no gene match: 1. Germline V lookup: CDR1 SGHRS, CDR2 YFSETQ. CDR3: CASSLEGLAGSYEQYF. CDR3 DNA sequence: TGCGCCAGCAGCTTGGAGGGACTAGCGGGATCCTACGAGCAGTACTTC.

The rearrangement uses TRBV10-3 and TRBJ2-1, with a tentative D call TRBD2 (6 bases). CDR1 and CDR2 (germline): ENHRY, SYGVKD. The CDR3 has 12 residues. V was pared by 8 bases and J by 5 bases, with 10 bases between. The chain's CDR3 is CAIRGANNEQFF. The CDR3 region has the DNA TGTGCCATCCGCGGGGCCAACAATGAGCAGTTCTTC.

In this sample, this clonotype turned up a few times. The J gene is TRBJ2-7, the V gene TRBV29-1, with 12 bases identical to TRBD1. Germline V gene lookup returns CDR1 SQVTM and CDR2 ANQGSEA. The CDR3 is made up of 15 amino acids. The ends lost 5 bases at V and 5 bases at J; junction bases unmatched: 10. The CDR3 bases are TGCAGCGTTCACCTTCCGGGACAGGGGGCCCACGAGCAGTACTTC. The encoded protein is CSVHLPGQGAHEQYF.